The sequence of this TCR beta chain was determined in a study of regulatory T cells in long-lasting Graves disease. Trimming cost V 11 bases and J 0 bases; bases outside gene matches: 10. CDR3 length equals 15 residues. Germline V gene sequence: CDR1 MNHEY, CDR2 SVGEGT. Time point defined: newly diagnosed GD, antithyroid drugs for less than 3 months. The authors made the TCR library using RNA they extracted from PBMCs. With iRepertoire HTBI primers and Arm-PCR of CDR3 regions, TCR beta libraries were built. TCRdb processed the multiplex PCR reads anew with MiXCR; each CDR3 protein has one entry. The profile shows almost 450,000 distinct CDR3 sequences, around 17% of them singletons. This clonotype was picked up many times. In addition, the sample was reused for a study of T cells in Graves' hyperthyroidism and ophthalmopathy.

The clonotype comes from a woman under 40 with Graves disease. The rearrangement joins TRBV6-2 or TRBV6-3 to TRBJ1-2; 9 bases line up with TRBD1. Sequenced material: peripheral blood mononuclear cells (PBMCs), taken at new diagnosis, from a patient treated with antithyroid drugs. This CDR3 reads CAGSRDRVTNYGYTF. DNA for the CDR3: TGTGCCGGATCACGGGACAGGGTGACTAACTATGGCTACACCTTC.